This passage covers 10 T cell receptor beta chains from one sample sequenced in a study of T cells after yellow fever vaccination (dated by TCRdb to about 2019). This specimen's treatment or condition label, interpreted: live attenuated yellow fever vaccine strain. The method was 5' RACE. The sequencer listed for this sample is Illumina HiSeq 2500. The public reads were run again by TCRdb, first through fastp at Q25 and then through MiXCR, and only productive beta chains were kept. Each CDR3 protein appears once, grouped with its most common genes and DNA. Here the sample has some 600,000 distinct CDR3 sequences; 17% occur a single time. The ten largest make up around 15% of the sample. The specimen comprised PBMCs, sampled about 5 days after the first yellow fever vaccination. The receptors were sampled from a man in his late teens or twenties who received the YFV17D yellow fever vaccine.

The V gene is TRBV12-3 or TRBV12-4, the J gene TRBJ2-4; 13 bases agree with TRBD2. V lost 5 bases to trimming and J lost 3 bases; unmatched junction nucleotides: 10. The CDR3 sequence is 18 residues long. The CDR3 sequence: CASSRTSGGAWGKNIQYF. CDR3 bases: TGTGCCAGCAGTCGCACTAGCGGGGGGGCCTGGGGCAAAAACATTCAGTACTTC.

This clonotype was counted many times. The V gene is TRBV5-6, the J gene TRBJ2-7; D call uncertain. V lost 4 bases, J lost 3 bases, and 14 bases lay in between. Germline-derived CDR1 and CDR2 are SGHDT and YYEEEE. The CDR3 is made up of 14 amino acids. This chain's CDR3 is CASSNPTRIYEQYV. CDR3 bases: TGTGCCAGCAGCAACCCCACAAGGATCTACGAGCAGTACGTC.

With respect to this clonotype: A junction boundary mismatches the germline segment, possibly from a read error. J is TRBJ2-5 and V is TRBV7-2; 10 bases map to TRBD2. The CDR3 spans 16 residues. Germline CDR1 and CDR2: SGHTA and FQGNSA. CDR3 sequence reads: CAGSLGTLAGVETQYF. CDR3 nucleotide sequence: TGTGCCGGCAGCTTAGGGACCCTAGCGGGGGTGGAGACCCAGTACTTC.

This clonotype has just a few counts. The rearrangement uses TRBV5-6 and TRBJ2-2; 10 bases line up with TRBD2. The J segment lost 1 base and the V segment lost 2 bases, leaving 8 bases of the junction unmatched. Germline-derived CDR1 and CDR2 are SGHDT and YYEEEE. CDR3 length equals 18 residues. Here the CDR3 reads CASSFPSGGVGNTGELFF. For the CDR3, the DNA is TGTGCCAGCAGCTTTCCTAGCGGGGGTGTCGGGAACACCGGGGAGCTGTTTTTT.

J is TRBJ2-1 and V is TRBV7-2, with 9 bases lining up with TRBD1. This CDR3 has 15 amino acids. The germline V gene has CDR1 SGHTA and CDR2 FQGNSA. V shed 5 bases, J shed 8 bases, and the junction held 10 bases outside the gene matches. As DNA, the CDR3 is TGTGCCAGCAGCCACAGGGACAGGGATCGGTATGAGCAGTTCTTC. The encoded protein is CASSHRDRDRYEQFF.

The genes are TRBV2 and TRBJ2-2; D tentatively fits TRBD1 or TRBD2 (5 bases each). CDR3 length: 15 amino acids. Germline CDR1 and CDR2: SNHLY and FYNNEI. With 4 bases removed from V and 7 bases from J, the gap between germline ends came to 16 bases. CDR3 region: CASSAERGGIGELFF. Written as DNA, the CDR3 is TGTGCCAGCAGTGCTGAGAGGGGTGGAATCGGGGAGCTGTTTTTT.

The chain carries TRBV6-6 and TRBJ2-1; 10 nucleotides match TRBD2. The CDR3 spans 13 residues. Germline V gives CDR1 MNHNY, CDR2 SVGAGI (reference sequence). J gave up 7 bases and V 8 bases, and 5 bases lay outside the gene matches. CDR3 region: CASGSGGVNEQFF. The CDR3 DNA is TGTGCCAGCGGGAGCGGGGGGGTGAATGAGCAGTTCTTC.

The table lists this clonotype with a few counts. V usage is TRBV6-1 and J usage is TRBJ1-1, with unresolved D. Trimming took 2 bases from V and 4 from J, leaving 11 bases between them. CDR3 length equals 14 residues. CDR1 and CDR2 (germline): MNHNS, SASEGT. The CDR3 DNA reads as TGTGCCAGCAGTGAATTAGGCGGGCTCACTGAAGCTTTCTTT. It encodes CASSELGGLTEAFF.

This chain uses TRBV7-2 with TRBJ1-1, with 7 bases fitting TRBD1. There are 13 residues in the CDR3. In germline, CDR1 is SGHTA, CDR2 FQGNSA. V was clipped by 6 bases and J by 0 bases; unmatched bases: 1. The CDR3, as DNA: TGTGCCAGCAGACAGGGGATGAACACTGAAGCTTTCTTT. This encodes CASRQGMNTEAFF.

This clonotype was detected a few times. The chain employs TRBV14 and TRBJ1-2; D gene unclear. V was trimmed by 1 base and J by 4 bases, leaving 10 bases between them. The CDR3 length is 14 residues. Germline V lookup: CDR1 SGHDN, CDR2 FVKESK. For the CDR3, the DNA is TGTGCCAGCAGCCAAGGGACCTCTAGCTATGGCTACACCTTC. Translation: CASSQGTSSYGYTF. Complete variable domain (other parts from reference TRBV14 and TRBJ1-2): EAGVTQFPSHSVIEKGQTVTLRCDPISGHDNLYWYRRVMGKEIKFLLHFVKESKQDESGMPNNRFLAERTGGTYSTLKVQPAELEDSGVYFCASSQGTSSYGYTFGSGTRLTVV.